The 12 T cell receptor beta chains given below trace back to one sample, sequenced in a study of T cells after yellow fever vaccination. Each CDR3 protein gets one entry after TCRdb re-called the 5' RACE reads with MiXCR. The sample lists about 340,000 distinct CDR3 sequences; around 4.1% were seen once. Sequences were derived from PBMCs, sampled 5 days after the yellow fever booster vaccination. The receptors originated from a man aged 18 to 35 who received the YFV17D yellow fever vaccine.

This clonotype has a handful of counts. The chain employs TRBV12-3 or TRBV12-4 and TRBJ2-3, with 8 bases lining up with TRBD1. This CDR3 is built from 14 residues. V lost 8 bases to trimming and J lost 6 bases; unmatched junction nucleotides: 10. Here the CDR3 reads CASRRMTGVDTQYF. CDR3 nucleotides: TGTGCCAGCCGCCGGATGACAGGGGTCGATACGCAGTATTTT.

J is TRBJ2-7 and V is TRBV5-6, with a possible D match to TRBD2 (5 bases). Germline loops: CDR1 SGHDT, CDR2 YYEEEE. CDR3 size: 14 residues. Trimming took off 5 bases at V and 3 bases at J, with 15 bases between the two ends. CDR3 DNA: TGTGCCAGCAGTCCTTTGCCGGGGTTCTACGAGCAGTACTTC. Its protein is CASSPLPGFYEQYF.

The chain is built from TRBV6-6 and TRBJ1-1; D gene ambiguous. Germline CDR1 is MNHNY and CDR2 is SVGAGI (reference sequence). This CDR3 has 14 amino acids. The V and J ends lost 6 bases and 0 bases respectively, with 11 bases between them. The CDR3 protein is CASRPGSMNTEAFF. The CDR3 DNA sequence: TGTGCCAGCAGGCCCGGGAGTATGAACACTGAAGCTTTCTTT.

In this sample, this clonotype turned up many times. The chain is built from TRBV28 and TRBJ1-2; 8 bases map to TRBD1. Per the germline V gene, CDR1 is MDHEN and CDR2 is SYDVKM. CDR3 length: 12 amino acids. Trimming took 11 bases from V and 4 from J; bases not matched to a gene: 6. The CDR3 loop reads CAETGDGYGYTF. CDR3 in DNA: TGTGCCGAGACAGGGGACGGCTATGGCTACACCTTC.

This clonotype has a handful of counts. This chain uses TRBV19 with TRBJ1-5; a weak D match, TRBD1 (6 bases). V gave up 3 bases and J gave up 6 bases, with 18 bases separating them. Germline V gene sequence: CDR1 LNHDA, CDR2 SQIVND (reference sequence). The CDR3 totals 16 residues. CDR3: CASSIPVGLGGQPQHF. The CDR3, as DNA: TGTGCCAGTAGTATTCCGGTTGGCTTAGGGGGTCAGCCCCAGCATTTT.

This clonotype was recorded many times. The chain recombines TRBV5-4 with TRBJ2-3, with TRBD2 as a possible D gene (5 bases). CDR1 SGHNT and CDR2 YYREEE come from the germline V gene (reference sequence). V lost 3 bases and J 4 bases, leaving 12 bases between the germline ends. The CDR3 extends over 14 amino acids. The CDR3 spells CASSSTMGADTQYF. For the CDR3, the DNA is TGTGCCAGCAGCTCGACAATGGGAGCAGATACGCAGTATTTT.

This clonotype was seen ten or more times. This sequence joins TRBV7-2 and TRBJ2-1; 8 bases agree with TRBD2. This CDR3 contains 14 residues. CDR1 and CDR2 from the germline V gene are SGHTA and FQGNSA. Trimming took 5 bases from V and 6 from J; bases not matched to a gene: 6. CDR3 sequence reads: CASSEGLAINEQFF. The CDR3 region has the DNA TGTGCCAGCAGCGAAGGACTAGCCATCAATGAGCAGTTCTTC.

This clonotype was observed a handful of times. V usage is TRBV12-3 or TRBV12-4 and J usage is TRBJ2-1; D is ambiguous. The CDR3 length is 12 residues. The V end was cut by 6 bases, the J end by 9 bases, with 12 bases between. This CDR3 is CASSQDSGEQFF. The CDR3 bases are TGTGCCAGCAGCCAAGACTCCGGTGAGCAGTTCTTC.

This clonotype was picked up many times. The chain has TRBV7-9 and TRBJ1-2; D unresolved. The V gene's germline CDR1 is SEHNR and CDR2 FQNEAQ (reference sequence). V was trimmed by 4 bases and J by 3 bases, leaving 18 bases between them. This CDR3 is 16 amino acids long. CDR3 amino acids: CASSSLDRQNDYGYTF. As DNA, the CDR3 is TGTGCCAGCAGCTCCCTCGATAGGCAGAATGACTATGGCTACACCTTC. Looking up the rest from reference TRBV7-9 and TRBJ1-2 gives the full variable domain: DTGVSQNPRHKITKRGQNVTFRCDPISEHNRLYWYRQTLGQGPEFLTYFQNEAQLEKSRLLSDRFSAERPKGSFSTLEIQRTEQGDSAMYLCASSSLDRQNDYGYTFGSGTRLTVV.

Ten or more counts support this clonotype. The CDR3 sequence: CASSPIGELTSQETQYF. Here the CDR3 DNA reads TGTGCCAGCAGCCCGATAGGGGAATTGACTAGCCAAGAGACCCAGTACTTC. This sequence joins TRBV5-5 and TRBJ2-5; TRBD2 might be the D (6 bases). Germline assignment: CDR1 SGHKS and CDR2 YYEKEE (reference sequence). The CDR3 sequence is 17 residues long. V dropped 4 bases and J dropped 1 base, with 20 bases sitting between them.

The CDR3 region has the DNA TGTGCCAGCTCACCACGCGTATTTCAGGGGAGCCATGGCTACACCTTC. It translates to CASSPRVFQGSHGYTF. This sequence joins TRBV18 and TRBJ1-2, with a weak D call TRBD1 (6 bases). The germline CDR1 and CDR2 sequences are KGHSH and LQKENI. The V end lost 1 base, the J end lost 6 bases, and 18 bases lay between the germline ends. This CDR3 region has 16 residues.

This clonotype was counted many times. The genes are TRBV4-2 and TRBJ2-3, with D perhaps TRBD2 (7 bases). The germline V and J ends were trimmed by 1 base and 4 bases, with 15 bases remaining between them. Germline loops: CDR1 LGHNA, CDR2 YNFKEQ. This CDR3 comprises 16 residues. The CDR3 reads CASSQGEGGVADTQYF. DNA of the CDR3: TGTGCCAGCAGCCAAGGGGAGGGGGGAGTAGCAGATACGCAGTATTTT.